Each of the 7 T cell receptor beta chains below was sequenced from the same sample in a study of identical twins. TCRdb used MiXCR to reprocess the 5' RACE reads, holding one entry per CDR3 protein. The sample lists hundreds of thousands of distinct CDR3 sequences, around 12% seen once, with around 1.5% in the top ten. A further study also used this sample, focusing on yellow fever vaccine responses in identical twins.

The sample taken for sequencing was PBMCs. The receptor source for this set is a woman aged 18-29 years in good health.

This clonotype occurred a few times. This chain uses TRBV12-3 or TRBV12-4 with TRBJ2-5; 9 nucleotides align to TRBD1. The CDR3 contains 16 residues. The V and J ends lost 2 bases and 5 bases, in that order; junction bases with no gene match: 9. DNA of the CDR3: TGTGCCAGCAGTTTACGTCGGACAGGGGATGGCGAGACCCAGTACTTC. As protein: CASSLRRTGDGETQYF.

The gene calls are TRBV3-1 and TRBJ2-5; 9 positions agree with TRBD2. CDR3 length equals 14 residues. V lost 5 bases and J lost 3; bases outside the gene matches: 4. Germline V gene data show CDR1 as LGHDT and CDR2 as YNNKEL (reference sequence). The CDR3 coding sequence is TGTGCCAGCAGCGCTAGCGGGACGAAAGAGACCCAGTACTTC. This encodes CASSASGTKETQYF.

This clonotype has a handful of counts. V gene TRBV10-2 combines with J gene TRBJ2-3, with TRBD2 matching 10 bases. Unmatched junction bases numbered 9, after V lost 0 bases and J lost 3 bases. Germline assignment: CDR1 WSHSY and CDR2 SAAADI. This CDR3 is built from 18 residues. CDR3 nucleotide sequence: TGCGCCAGCAGTGAGTCGATTGCTAGCGGGGGACGTACAGATACGCAGTATTTT. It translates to CASSESIASGGRTDTQYF.

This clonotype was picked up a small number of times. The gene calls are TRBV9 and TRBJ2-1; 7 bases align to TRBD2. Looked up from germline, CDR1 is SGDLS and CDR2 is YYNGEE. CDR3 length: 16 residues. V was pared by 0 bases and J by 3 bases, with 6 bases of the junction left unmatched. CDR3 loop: CASSVGGTNFYNEQFF. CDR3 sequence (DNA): TGTGCCAGCAGCGTAGGCGGGACTAATTTCTACAATGAGCAGTTCTTC.

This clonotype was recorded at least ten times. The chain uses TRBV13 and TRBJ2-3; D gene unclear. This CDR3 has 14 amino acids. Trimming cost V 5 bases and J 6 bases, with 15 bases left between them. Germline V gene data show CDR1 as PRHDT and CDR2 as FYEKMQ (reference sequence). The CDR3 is CASSERPDSDTQYF. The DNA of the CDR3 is TGTGCCAGCAGCGAACGCCCTGATTCGGATACGCAGTATTTT.

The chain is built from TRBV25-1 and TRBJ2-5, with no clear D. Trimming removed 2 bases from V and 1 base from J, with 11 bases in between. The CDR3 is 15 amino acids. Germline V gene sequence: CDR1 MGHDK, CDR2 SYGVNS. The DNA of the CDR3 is TGTGCCAGCAGTGAAGGCTCAGGATTCCAAGAGACCCAGTACTTC. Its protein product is CASSEGSGFQETQYF.

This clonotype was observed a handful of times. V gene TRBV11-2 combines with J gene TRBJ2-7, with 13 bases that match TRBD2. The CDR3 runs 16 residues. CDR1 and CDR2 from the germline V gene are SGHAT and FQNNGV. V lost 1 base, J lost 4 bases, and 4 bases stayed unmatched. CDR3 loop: CASSLGTSGGLYEQYV. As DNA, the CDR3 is TGTGCCAGCAGCTTAGGGACTAGCGGGGGTCTATACGAGCAGTACGTC.